What follows is one T cell receptor (beta chain) and its context. Its antigen is not known. The sample comes from a study of glioma-infiltrating T cells. The study's findings and limits: Above-expected tissue-blood divergence occurred in all gliomas, most in low-grade ones. A blood CDR3 motif signature was depleted in highly divergent patients.

The iRepertoire nested amplicon-rescue multiplex PCR amplified TCR alpha and beta CDR3s from RNA. TCRdb used MiXCR to reprocess the multiplex PCR reads, holding one entry per CDR3 protein. The sample shows a few hundred thousand distinct CDR3 sequences, about 40% of them seen only once. This CDR3 comprises 16 residues. The junction had 5 bases not matched to a gene; V was cut back by 0 bases and J by 4 bases. Germline CDR1 MGHRA, CDR2 YSYEKL. The receptor was isolated from a human donor with low-grade glioma or glioblastoma, undergoing nonglioma brain surgery, or in good health (not recorded which). Sequencing was performed on glioma tissue, nonneoplastic brain tissue, or PBMCs (not recorded which). The gene calls are TRBV4-1 and TRBJ2-1, with 8 bases that match TRBD2. The CDR3 region has the DNA TGCGCCAGCAGCCAAGATCAAGCTAGCGGGTACAATGAGCAGTTCTTC. Translated, it gives CASSQDQASGYNEQFF.